The 14 T cell receptor beta chains in this list originate from one sample, sequenced in a study of T cells expressing NK-cell markers. TCRdb reprocessed the 5' RACE reads, keeping one entry per CDR3 protein, no DNA. The repertoire shows about 460,000 distinct CDR3 sequences; the top ten hold almost 1.5%. The source material was blood T cells: a sorted CD56 or NKG2C T cell subset, CD4+ or CD8+ T cells, or bulk PBMC T cells (not recorded which). The receptors here all came from a woman between 50 and 59 years old in good health.

The chain has TRBV4-2 and TRBJ2-1; TCRdb's D call, TRBD2, is unchecked because there is no DNA. The germline V gene has CDR1 LGHNA and CDR2 YNFKEQ. There are 16 residues in the CDR3. The CDR3: CASSQSIAGGYNEQFF.

The CDR3 loop reads CASSLTSEVVGRHNEQFF. This sequence joins TRBV19 and TRBJ2-1; TCRdb calls TRBD2, which cannot be checked without DNA. The CDR3 runs to 18 residues. Germline loops: CDR1 LNHDA, CDR2 SQIVND (reference sequence).

The CDR3 reads CASSFALRGTDTQYF. The chain carries TRBV11-2 and TRBJ2-3. This CDR3 contains 15 residues. Germline V CDR1 and CDR2: SGHAT, FQNNGV.

The V and J genes are TRBV5-1 and TRBJ2-7; TCRdb's D gene call, TRBD2, goes unchecked for lack of DNA. CDR3 size: 14 residues. The germline gives CDR1 SGHRS, CDR2 YFSETQ. The CDR3 spells CASSLPGPTNEQYF.

V and J are TRBV12-3 or TRBV12-4 and TRBJ1-2; TCRdb reports TRBD1, a call that lacks DNA to check it against. There are 14 residues in the CDR3. The CDR3 is CASRRDGSNYGYTF.

The V gene is TRBV24-1, the J gene TRBJ2-2; TCRdb's assignment of TRBD1 cannot be checked, as there is no DNA. In germline, CDR1 is KGHDR, CDR2 SFDVKD. CDR3 size: 15 residues. The CDR3 is CATSDTRGWAGELFF.

This chain uses TRBV24-1 with TRBJ2-1; the D gene TCRdb calls, TRBD1, cannot be checked with no DNA. CDR3 length: 13 residues. Per germline, CDR1 KGHDR and CDR2 SFDVKD. The CDR3 region is CATGQGSYNEQFF.

The gene calls are TRBV2 and TRBJ2-3. CDR3 length: 13 amino acids. The germline V gene has CDR1 SNHLY and CDR2 FYNNEI. CDR3 in amino acids: CASRDTSTDTQYF.

CDR3 sequence reads: CASSLDGNTPQHF. The V and J genes are TRBV5-1 and TRBJ1-5. The CDR3 totals 13 residues. Germline-derived CDR1 and CDR2 are SGHRS and YFSETQ.

The gene calls are TRBV11-1 and TRBJ2-1; there is no DNA to check the TCRdb D call of TRBD2. Germline CDR1 reads SGHAT; CDR2 reads FQDESV (reference sequence). The CDR3 totals 14 residues. The chain's CDR3 is CASSLGTSRNEQFF.

This rearrangement joins TRBV7-2 to TRBJ2-3. The CDR3 totals 13 residues. CDR1 and CDR2 from the germline V gene are SGHTA and FQGNSA. The CDR3 is CASSFQSADTQYF.

The V call is TRBV10-3, the J call TRBJ2-1; the TCRdb call, TRBD1, lacks DNA for checking. The CDR3 runs to 20 residues. Germline lookup yields CDR1 ENHRY and CDR2 SYGVKD. The CDR3 here is CAISESIAKTAGTIYNEQFF.

The CDR3 sequence is CATNRAGGDYEQYF. The chain joins TRBV10-3 to TRBJ2-7; lacking DNA, the TRBD2 call made by TCRdb goes unchecked. The CDR3 consists of 14 residues. Germline loops: CDR1 ENHRY, CDR2 SYGVKD.

The CDR3 here is CSVEDLKVRGVDTEAFF. This sequence joins TRBV29-1 and TRBJ1-1; TCRdb reports TRBD1, a call that lacks DNA to check it against. The germline V gene has CDR1 SQVTM and CDR2 ANQGSEA. CDR3 length equals 17 residues.